The 28 T cell receptor beta chains below all came from one sample that was sequenced in a study of shared clonotypes between healthy human individuals. Sequencing used immunoSEQ multiplex PCR; TCRdb keeps in-frame clones, though not all of them. The sample includes more than 2,000,000 clones, roughly 92% of them seen just once. The material sequenced was naive CD4+ T cells sorted from blood. Subset in this sample: CD45RA+ positively selected. The receptor set was obtained from a young man in good health.

This chain links TRBV29-1 with TRBJ1-2; no definite D call. Trimming cost V 3 bases and J 8 bases, with 16 bases left between them. This CDR3 comprises 13 residues. Germline CDR1 reads SQVTM; CDR2 reads ANQGSEA. In nucleotides, the CDR3 is TGCAGCGTTGAGAGTTTTTCGGCCGGGGGCTACACCTTC. It yields the protein CSVESFSAGGYTF. The full variable domain, with the rest looked up from reference TRBV29-1 and TRBJ1-2, is SAVISQKPSRDICQRGTSLTIQCQVDSQVTMMFWYRQQPGQSLTLIATANQGSEATYESGFVIDKFPISRPNLTFSTLTVSNMSPEDSSIYLCSVESFSAGGYTFGSGTRLTVV.

This chain uses TRBV6-5 with TRBJ2-7; D possibly matches TRBD1 or TRBD2 (6 bases each). Trimming shortened V by 6 bases and J by 4 bases, and 16 bases separated the two germline ends. The CDR3 totals 14 residues. Germline V lookup: CDR1 MNHEY, CDR2 SVGAGI. The CDR3: CASSQQRGAYEQYF. The CDR3 DNA follows: TGTGCCAGCAGCCAACAGAGGGGGGCTTACGAGCAGTACTTC.

The chain combines TRBV18 with TRBJ1-2; D is perhaps TRBD1 (6 bases). Trimming stripped 3 bases from V and 6 bases from J, with 11 bases between. The CDR3 is 13 residues long. The V gene's germline CDR1 is KGHSH and CDR2 LQKENI. CDR3 in DNA: TGTGCCAGCTCACCGGCAGGGGCGGATGGCTACACCTTC. Its translation: CASSPAGADGYTF. Combining the CDR3 with reference TRBV18 and TRBJ1-2 gives the whole variable domain NAGVMQNPRHLVRRRGQEARLRCSPMKGHSHVYWYRQLPEEGLKFMVYLQKENIIDESGMPKERFSAEFPKEGPSILRIQQVVRGDSAAYFCASSPAGADGYTFGSGTRLTVV.

The chain recombines TRBV28 with TRBJ2-3; D may be TRBD1 or TRBD2 (6 bases each). The V end lost 9 bases, the J end lost 0 bases, and 22 bases lay between the germline ends. Per germline, CDR1 MDHEN and CDR2 SYDVKM. The CDR3 sequence is 17 residues long. CDR3 DNA: TGTGCCAGTTGGGGGGCCGGTATCCGCACCAGCACAGATACGCAGTATTTT. This translates into CASWGAGIRTSTDTQYF.

This chain joins TRBV27 and TRBJ2-1; possibly TRBD2 for D (5 bases). CDR1 and CDR2 (germline): MNHEY, SMNVEV (reference sequence). CDR3 length: 13 residues. V was clipped by 6 bases and J by 2 bases, with 8 bases between them. CDR3 in DNA: TGTGCCAGCAGATCCGGGGCCTACAATGAGCAGTTCTTC. Translating it yields CASRSGAYNEQFF.

The CDR3 DNA is TGTGCCAGCAGCGTAGCTGGGGGCTCAACTAATGAAAAACTGTTTTTT. Translation: CASSVAGGSTNEKLFF. The J gene is TRBJ1-4, the V gene TRBV9, with D possibly being TRBD1 (6 bases). Germline CDR1 and CDR2: SGDLS and YYNGEE. V was cut by 0 bases and J by 0 bases, with 9 bases left in between. The CDR3 length is 16 residues.

This chain joins TRBV5-6 and TRBJ2-7; weak D call: TRBD1 (6 bases). The CDR3 covers 15 residues. Per the germline V gene, CDR1 is SGHDT and CDR2 is YYEEEE. Trimming removed 4 bases from V and 3 bases from J, with 17 bases in between. CDR3 nucleotides: TGTGCCAGCAGCGTCAGGGGCCTCACTCTCTACGAGCAGTACTTC. As protein: CASSVRGLTLYEQYF.

The chain uses TRBV18 and TRBJ2-2, with a possible D match to TRBD2 (5 bases). V lost 1 base and J 5 bases, leaving 8 bases between the germline ends. This CDR3 region has 14 residues. In germline, CDR1 is KGHSH, CDR2 LQKENI. The CDR3 sequence is CASSPRTGTGELFF. Written as DNA, the CDR3 is TGTGCCAGCTCACCACGTACGGGGACCGGGGAGCTGTTTTTT.

This chain uses TRBV4-3 with TRBJ2-3; D is undetermined. This CDR3 comprises 12 residues. V dropped 1 base and J dropped 6 bases, with 5 bases sitting between them. Germline CDR1 LGHNA, CDR2 YSLEER. The CDR3 DNA sequence: TGCGCCAGCAGCCAAGCGTCCGATACGCAGTATTTT. It is translated as CASSQASDTQYF.

The genes are TRBV6-5 and TRBJ2-7, with 12 bases lining up with TRBD1. The junction had 7 bases not matched to a gene; V was cut back by 3 bases and J by 4 bases. CDR1 is MNHEY, CDR2 SVGAGI, per germline. This CDR3 has 16 amino acids. CDR3 sequence reads: CASSYSGQGAKYEQYF. In DNA, the CDR3 is TGTGCCAGCAGTTATTCGGGACAGGGGGCTAAGTACGAGCAGTACTTC.

The rearrangement links TRBV5-1 to TRBJ1-5, with D perhaps TRBD1 (5 bases). The CDR3 has 15 amino acids. The germline V and J ends were trimmed by 0 bases and 4 bases, with 11 bases remaining between them. The germline V gene encodes CDR1 SGHRS and CDR2 YFSETQ. For the CDR3, the DNA is TGCGCCAGCAGCTTGGGACAGTCAGGGAATCAGCCCCAGCATTTT. Protein sequence: CASSLGQSGNQPQHF.

CDR3 in DNA: TGTGCCATCAGTGAGTCGAGGACTTTGGCAGGGAGAATTCAGCCCCAGCATTTT. It specifies CAISESRTLAGRIQPQHF. V usage is TRBV10-3 and J usage is TRBJ1-5, with D possibly matching TRBD1 (5 bases). The CDR3 loop spans 18 amino acids. Germline CDR1 reads ENHRY; CDR2 reads SYGVKD. The V and J ends lost 0 bases and 6 bases respectively, with 21 bases between them.

The CDR3 coding sequence is TGTGCCAGCAGCTTACAGGGGGCGAACTACGAGCAGTACTTC. As protein: CASSLQGANYEQYF. This sequence joins TRBV6-5 and TRBJ2-7; TRBD1 matches at 9 bases. Germline-derived CDR1 and CDR2 are MNHEY and SVGAGI. CDR3 length: 14 amino acids. V lost 6 bases and J lost 3; bases outside the gene matches: 6.

The CDR3 DNA is TGTGCCAGTAGTATATCAGGGTTGGGCGAGACCCAGTACTTC. Its translation: CASSISGLGETQYF. This chain links TRBV19 with TRBJ2-5, with D possibly matching TRBD1 (5 bases). The CDR3 consists of 14 residues. In germline, CDR1 is LNHDA, CDR2 SQIVND (reference sequence). The V and J ends lost 2 bases and 5 bases respectively, with 12 bases between them. The full variable domain, completed using reference TRBV19 and TRBJ2-5, is DGGITQSPKYLFRKEGQNVTLSCEQNLNHDAMYWYRQDPGQGLRLIYYSQIVNDFQKGDIAEGYSVSREKKESFPLTVTSAQKNPTAFYLCASSISGLGETQYFGPGTRLLVL.

J is TRBJ2-5 and V is TRBV9, with a tentative D call TRBD1 (5 bases). Per germline, CDR1 SGDLS and CDR2 YYNGEE. Trimming left V 1 base short and J 7 bases short, with 14 bases between. The CDR3 is made up of 14 amino acids. The CDR3 loop is CASSVPDSLGTQYF. As DNA, the CDR3 is TGTGCCAGCAGCGTACCCGACAGTTTGGGGACCCAGTACTTC.

The J gene is TRBJ1-4, the V gene TRBV4-1, with 7 bases matching TRBD1. Germline loops: CDR1 MGHRA, CDR2 YSYEKL. After removal of 4 bases from V and 6 bases from J, the junction contained 2 bases not matched to a gene. The CDR3 consists of 13 residues. The CDR3 region is CASSLRGDEKLFF. CDR3 DNA: TGCGCCAGCAGCCTCAGGGGGGATGAAAAACTGTTTTTT.

The rearrangement uses TRBV7-2 and TRBJ2-7; possibly TRBD1 for D (7 bases). The V gene lost 5 bases and the J gene lost 3 bases, with 20 bases spanning the gap. This CDR3 comprises 16 residues. Germline CDR1 reads SGHTA; CDR2 reads FQGNSA. DNA of the CDR3: TGTGCCAGCAGCCACCAGGGGGGTGGGAGTAACTACGAGCAGTACTTC. It translates to CASSHQGGGSNYEQYF.

The V and J genes are TRBV5-1 and TRBJ2-5; 7 bases map to TRBD2. J was trimmed by 2 bases and V by 4 bases; bases with no gene match: 11. The CDR3 is 16 residues long. The germline V gene has CDR1 SGHRS and CDR2 YFSETQ. DNA of the CDR3: TGCGCCAGCAGCCAGGGACTACCGTACCCTCAAGAGACCCAGTACTTC. Translating gives CASSQGLPYPQETQYF.

A remark on this clone: One end of the junction does not line up with germline, which may come from a read error. The same CDR3 also results from other DNA sequences found in this sample. J is TRBJ1-3 and V is TRBV29-1; no clear D. Germline V gives CDR1 SQVTM, CDR2 ANQGSEA. This CDR3 has 11 amino acids. CDR3 sequence reads: CSVEVGNTIYF. CDR3 coding DNA: TGCAGCGTCGAAGTTGGAAACACCATATATTTT.

The rearrangement joins TRBV30 to TRBJ1-1; TRBD1 matches at 8 bases. Trimming took 3 bases from V and 10 from J; bases not matched to a gene: 10. CDR1 and CDR2 from the germline V gene are GTSNPN and SVGIG (reference sequence). The CDR3 has 13 amino acids. CDR3 amino acids: CAWRGLTGEGAFF. For the CDR3, the DNA is TGTGCCTGGAGGGGACTGACAGGGGAAGGAGCTTTCTTT.

This clone has just one count. V is TRBV19 and J is TRBJ1-5, with 8 bases lining up with TRBD1. V shed 5 bases and J 4 bases; nucleotides not matched to a gene: 7. The CDR3 is 15 residues long. Looked up from germline, CDR1 is LNHDA and CDR2 is SQIVND (reference sequence). The DNA of the CDR3 is TGTGCCAGTAGTCTTTCAGGGGGCCTAAATCAGCCCCAGCATTTT. It encodes CASSLSGGLNQPQHF. Supplemented by reference TRBV19 and TRBJ1-5, the full variable domain reads DGGITQSPKYLFRKEGQNVTLSCEQNLNHDAMYWYRQDPGQGLRLIYYSQIVNDFQKGDIAEGYSVSREKKESFPLTVTSAQKNPTAFYLCASSLSGGLNQPQHFGDGTRLSIL.

A single count supports this clone. J is TRBJ1-6 and V is TRBV6-1, with D unresolved. The ends were cut back, 7 bases at V and 6 bases at J, with 16 bases in the middle. CDR1 and CDR2 from the germline V gene are MNHNS and SASEGT. The CDR3 has 15 amino acids. CDR3 amino acids: CASTSVRGLNSPLHF. CDR3 in DNA: TGTGCCAGCACGTCGGTGCGAGGACTTAATTCACCCCTCCACTTT.

This rearrangement joins TRBV5-6 to TRBJ1-2; D is perhaps TRBD1 (5 bases). V was clipped by 0 bases and J by 2 bases, with 11 bases between them. There are 15 residues in the CDR3. CDR1 is SGHDT and CDR2 is YYEEEE in the germline V gene. CDR3 sequence: CASSLVTVRNYGYTF. The CDR3 nucleotides read TGTGCCAGCAGCTTGGTGACAGTTCGGAACTATGGCTACACCTTC.

The chain carries TRBV11-2 and TRBJ1-5; D is unclear. V gave up 0 bases and J gave up 2 bases, with 8 bases separating them. Looked up from germline, CDR1 is SGHAT and CDR2 is FQNNGV. The CDR3 has 15 amino acids. The CDR3 sequence is CASSLDNGGNQPQHF. The CDR3 region has the DNA TGTGCCAGCAGCTTAGATAACGGAGGCAATCAGCCCCAGCATTTT.

The chain carries TRBV12-2 and TRBJ2-4. TRBV12-2 is a recognized pseudogene. The CDR3 has 17 residues. The CDR3 loop reads CASRSPGRYGAKNIQYF. As DNA, the CDR3 is TGTGCAAGTCGGTCTCCGGGACGTTATGGAGCCAAAAACATTCAGTACTTC.

J is TRBJ2-7 and V is TRBV6-4; 8 nucleotides match TRBD1. J gave up 0 bases and V 7 bases, and 14 bases lay outside the gene matches. This CDR3 spans 17 amino acids. Germline lookup yields CDR1 MRHNA and CDR2 SNTAGT. CDR3 sequence reads: CASKLPGQVPSSYEQYF. In DNA form, the CDR3 reads TGTGCCAGCAAACTGCCGGGACAGGTCCCTAGCTCCTACGAGCAGTACTTC.

About this clone: The sample has other DNA sequences that encode this CDR3 too. The gene calls are TRBV27 and TRBJ2-3; D is perhaps TRBD2 (5 bases). Germline CDR1 is MNHEY and CDR2 is SMNVEV (reference sequence). Trimming cost V 3 bases and J 3 bases, with 10 bases left between them. This CDR3 is built from 14 residues. CDR3 DNA sequence: TGTGCCAGCAGTTTGGGTCGAGGGACAGATACGCAGTATTTT. Translating it yields CASSLGRGTDTQYF.

V is TRBV4-3 and J is TRBJ1-3, with a possible D match to TRBD1 (6 bases). Germline V gene sequence: CDR1 LGHNA, CDR2 YSLEER. The CDR3 runs 16 residues. V lost 4 bases and J 2 bases, leaving 15 bases between the germline ends. This chain's CDR3 is CASSPQGAGAGNTIYF. CDR3 bases: TGCGCCAGCAGCCCCCAAGGGGCAGGGGCTGGAAACACCATATATTTT.